This TCR beta chain was found in a study of control samples from healthy donors and cancer patients. Sequenced by immunoSEQ multiplex PCR; TCRdb stores in-frame clones only, minus some. The sample yields about 140,000 clones, 75% to 95% seen once. This CDR3 is built from 20 residues. This chain links TRBV21-1 with TRBJ1-1; TRBD1, the table's D call, lacks a check against the DNA. TRBV21-1 is shown as a pseudogene. This clonotype was sampled from a man aged 25 to 45 in good health. The sample comprised blood. CDR3 coding DNA: TGTGCCAGCAGCAAAGAGACCGGGACAGGGGAGTTTAGGTCGGGCACTGAAGCTTTCTTT. Translated, it gives CASSKETGTGEFRSGTEAFF.